The 20 T cell receptor beta chains listed next were all sequenced from one sample in a study of HIV-infected patients and healthy controls. Each CDR3 protein gets one entry after TCRdb re-called the 5' RACE reads with MiXCR. The sample records over 15,000 distinct CDR3 sequences, less than 20% being singletons. Sample: CD8+ T cells from blood. These receptors came from a human donor in good health.

The chain uses TRBV5-5 and TRBJ2-3; D may be TRBD2 (7 bases). Germline loops: CDR1 SGHKS, CDR2 YYEKEE (reference sequence). The V gene lost 0 bases and the J gene lost 5 bases, with 13 bases spanning the gap. The CDR3 is made up of 15 amino acids. CDR3 region: CASSLVRGGGDTQYF. The CDR3 bases are TGTGCCAGCAGCTTGGTCAGGGGAGGGGGAGATACGCAGTATTTT.

The chain carries TRBV12-3 or TRBV12-4 and TRBJ2-5; 8 nucleotides agree with TRBD2. J gave up 5 bases and V 1 base, and 0 bases lay outside the gene matches. The CDR3 extends over 13 amino acids. This chain's CDR3 is CASSLGLAETQYF. CDR3 DNA sequence: TGTGCCAGCAGTTTAGGACTAGCGGAGACCCAGTACTTC.

This chain connects TRBV11-2 to TRBJ2-7; D is perhaps TRBD2 (6 bases). The germline V gene encodes CDR1 SGHAT and CDR2 FQNNGV. This CDR3 spans 13 amino acids. V was cut by 4 bases and J by 2 bases, with 9 bases left in between. CDR3 nucleotide sequence: TGTGCCAGCAGCTGGAGGGTGGCCTACGAGCAGTACTTC. It is translated as CASSWRVAYEQYF.

This clonotype turned up a few times. The genes are TRBV29-1 and TRBJ2-3, with D possibly being TRBD2 (5 bases). Trimming left V 2 bases short and J 4 bases short, with 10 bases between. This CDR3 comprises 13 residues. Germline-derived CDR1 and CDR2 are SQVTM and ANQGSEA. The CDR3 loop is CSVETGSSDTQYF. CDR3 in DNA: TGCAGCGTTGAAACGGGGTCCTCAGATACGCAGTATTTT.

This clonotype was recorded at least ten times. The CDR3 region has the DNA TGCGCCAGCAGCCTAGGACTAGCGGGGACGAGCTCCTACGAGCAGTACTTC. Translating gives CASSLGLAGTSSYEQYF. V is TRBV4-3 and J is TRBJ2-7; 12 bases are a match to TRBD2. Trimming cost V 4 bases and J 0 bases; bases outside gene matches: 7. CDR3 size: 17 residues. Germline V gene data show CDR1 as LGHNA and CDR2 as YSLEER.

The V call is TRBV28, the J call TRBJ2-2; D remains unclear. CDR3 length equals 17 residues. The V and J ends lost 3 bases and 0 bases respectively, with 14 bases between them. Germline V gives CDR1 MDHEN, CDR2 SYDVKM. The CDR3 region is CASSFQEPSANTGELFF. The CDR3 nucleotides are TGTGCCAGCAGTTTTCAGGAGCCAAGCGCGAACACCGGGGAGCTGTTTTTT. Supplemented by reference TRBV28 and TRBJ2-2, the full variable domain reads DVKVTQSSRYLVKRTGEKVFLECVQDMDHENMFWYRQDPGLGLRLIYFSYDVKMKEKGDIPEGYSVSREKKERFSLILESASTNQTSMYLCASSFQEPSANTGELFFGEGSRLTVL.

This clonotype was found a few times. The chain uses TRBV12-3 or TRBV12-4 and TRBJ2-1; TRBD2 aligns across 13 bases. V dropped 6 bases and J dropped 7; count of bases not matched to a gene: 6. The CDR3 has 15 residues. Here the CDR3 DNA reads TGTGCCAGCAGCCCCGGACTAGCGGGAGTGAATGAGCAGTTCTTC. It is translated as CASSPGLAGVNEQFF.

At least ten counts were recorded for this clonotype. The genes are TRBV29-1 and TRBJ1-2; no clear D gene. V was shortened by 7 bases and J by 5 bases, with 17 bases between the two germline ends. There are 13 residues in the CDR3. Germline values: CDR1 SQVTM, CDR2 ANQGSEA. CDR3 nucleotide sequence: TGCAGCGGGAGGACCGGGGAAGGGTATGGCTACACCTTC. This gives the protein CSGRTGEGYGYTF.

This clonotype was counted ten times or more. The chain joins TRBV11-2 to TRBJ2-5; 8 bases are a match to TRBD1. Germline V gene sequence: CDR1 SGHAT, CDR2 FQNNGV. There are 14 residues in the CDR3. Trimming cost V 5 bases and J 3 bases; bases outside gene matches: 5. CDR3 in amino acids: CASSLYRGEETQYF. The DNA of the CDR3 is TGTGCCAGCAGCCTGTACAGGGGGGAAGAGACCCAGTACTTC. The variable domain in full, with the rest retrieved from reference TRBV11-2 and TRBJ2-5, is EAGVAQSPRYKIIEKRQSVAFWCNPISGHATLYWYQQILGQGPKLLIQFQNNGVVDDSQLPKDRFSAERLKGVDSTLKIQPAKLEDSAVYLCASSLYRGEETQYFGPGTRLLVL.

This clonotype was found a few times. V and J are TRBV5-1 and TRBJ1-2; D is unclear. The ends were cut back, 0 bases at V and 7 bases at J, with 16 bases in the middle. CDR1 SGHRS and CDR2 YFSETQ come from the germline V gene. CDR3 length: 15 residues. The CDR3 DNA reads TGCGCCAGCAGCTTGGAGGACCTGACCTATAGTGGCTACACCTTC. Its translation: CASSLEDLTYSGYTF.

This clonotype has only a few counts. The V gene is TRBV27, the J gene TRBJ2-7; possibly TRBD2 for D (6 bases). The CDR3 contains 14 residues. V lost 2 bases to trimming and J lost 3 bases, with 11 bases between them. Germline-derived CDR1 and CDR2 are MNHEY and SMNVEV (reference sequence). CDR3 residues: CASSLGGTFYEQYF. CDR3 bases: TGTGCCAGCAGTTTAGGGGGGACCTTCTACGAGCAGTACTTC.

This clonotype came up a few times. This CDR3 reads CASSLYGDGGTEAFF. CDR3 DNA sequence: TGTGCCAGCAGCTTATACGGGGATGGTGGCACTGAAGCTTTCTTT. V is TRBV7-9 and J is TRBJ1-1; D call uncertain. CDR3 length equals 15 residues. The germline V gene has CDR1 SEHNR and CDR2 FQNEAQ (reference sequence). V was shortened by 2 bases and J by 4 bases, with 14 bases between the two germline ends.

The table lists this clonotype with many counts. The chain links TRBV5-6 to TRBJ2-1; D possibly matches TRBD1 or TRBD2 (5 bases each). V was cut by 0 bases and J by 7 bases, with 8 bases left in between. This CDR3 is built from 13 residues. The V gene's germline CDR1 is SGHDT and CDR2 YYEEEE. CDR3 nucleotides: TGTGCCAGCAGCTTGGATTGGGGGAATGAGCAGTTCTTC. It is translated as CASSLDWGNEQFF.

This clonotype was counted many times. V gene TRBV19 combines with J gene TRBJ2-7; D is possibly TRBD2 (7 bases). Germline V lookup: CDR1 LNHDA, CDR2 SQIVND (reference sequence). The CDR3 sequence is 13 residues long. Deletions cut 11 bases from V and 0 bases from J, with 14 bases between. This CDR3 reads CAVGGDISYEQYF. The CDR3 DNA sequence: TGTGCCGTGGGGGGGGACATCTCCTACGAGCAGTACTTC.

This clonotype has at least ten counts. V usage is TRBV6-6 and J usage is TRBJ1-1; D gene unclear. This CDR3 spans 12 amino acids. V lost 5 bases, J lost 10 bases, and 14 bases lay in between. Looked up from germline, CDR1 is MNHNY and CDR2 is SVGAGI (reference sequence). CDR3 bases: TGTGCCAGCAGTCACTTAAGGATCGGAGCTTTCTTT. This gives the protein CASSHLRIGAFF.

This chain joins TRBV9 and TRBJ2-1; the match to TRBD2 covers 13 bases. CDR3 length: 16 amino acids. Germline lookup yields CDR1 SGDLS and CDR2 YYNGEE. V dropped 6 bases and J dropped 3; count of bases not matched to a gene: 6. CDR3 bases: TGTGCCAGCACCGGACTAGCGGGAGACGTCTACAATGAGCAGTTCTTC. It is translated as CASTGLAGDVYNEQFF.

In its sample, this clonotype was seen many times. The rearrangement joins TRBV27 to TRBJ1-5, with TRBD1 matching over 8 bases. With 6 bases clipped from V and 5 bases from J, the junction kept 9 bases outside the gene matches. This CDR3 has 15 amino acids. The germline gives CDR1 MNHEY, CDR2 SMNVEV (reference sequence). The DNA of the CDR3 is TGTGCCAGCAGGGTTTGGCAGGGGGCGGATCAGCCCCAGCATTTT. Its translation: CASRVWQGADQPQHF.

The chain uses TRBV14 and TRBJ1-4; D may be TRBD1 (6 bases). CDR1 and CDR2 from the germline V gene are SGHDN and FVKESK. V was clipped by 8 bases and J by 4 bases, with 20 bases between them. This CDR3 comprises 16 residues. CDR3 nucleotides: TGTGCCAGCGCCCAGGGGACCCCGCTGGGTAATGAAAAACTGTTTTTT. It encodes CASAQGTPLGNEKLFF.

This clonotype was counted at least ten times. The J gene is TRBJ2-7, the V gene TRBV19, with 9 positions matching TRBD1. The V segment lost 3 bases and the J segment 5 bases; nucleotides outside the gene matches: 5. The CDR3 is 14 amino acids. CDR1 is LNHDA, CDR2 SQIVND, per germline (reference sequence). The CDR3 sequence is CASSMADRGHEQYF. Written as DNA, the CDR3 is TGTGCCAGTAGTATGGCGGACAGGGGCCACGAGCAGTACTTC.

The V gene is TRBV5-1, the J gene TRBJ2-5; no definite D call. CDR1 and CDR2 from the germline V gene are SGHRS and YFSETQ. The CDR3 extends over 14 amino acids. Deletions cut 1 base from V and 5 bases from J, with 12 bases between. The CDR3 bases are TGCGCCAGCAGCTTGATACTCAAAGCTGAGACCCAGTACTTC. It translates to CASSLILKAETQYF.